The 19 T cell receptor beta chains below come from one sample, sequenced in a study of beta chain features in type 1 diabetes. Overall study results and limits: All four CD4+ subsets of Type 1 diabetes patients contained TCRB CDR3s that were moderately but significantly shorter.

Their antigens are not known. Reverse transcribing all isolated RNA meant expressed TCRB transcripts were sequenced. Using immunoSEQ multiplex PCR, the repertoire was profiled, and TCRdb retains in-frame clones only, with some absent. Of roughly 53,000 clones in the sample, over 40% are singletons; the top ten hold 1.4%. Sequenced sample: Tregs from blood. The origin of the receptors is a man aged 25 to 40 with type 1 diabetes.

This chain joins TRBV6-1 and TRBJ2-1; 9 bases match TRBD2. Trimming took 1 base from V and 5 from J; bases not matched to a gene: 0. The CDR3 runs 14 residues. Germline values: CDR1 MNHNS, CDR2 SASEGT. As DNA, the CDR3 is TGTGCCAGCAGTGAAGGACTAGCGGACAATGAGCAGTTCTTC. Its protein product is CASSEGLADNEQFF.

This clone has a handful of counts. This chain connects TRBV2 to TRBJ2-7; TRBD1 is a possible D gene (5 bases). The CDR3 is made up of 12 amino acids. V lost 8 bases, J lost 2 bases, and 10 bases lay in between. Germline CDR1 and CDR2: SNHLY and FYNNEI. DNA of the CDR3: TGTGCCAGCGGTCGACAGACCTACGAGCAGTACTTC. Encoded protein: CASGRQTYEQYF.

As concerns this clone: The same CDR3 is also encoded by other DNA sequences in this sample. The chain's CDR3 is CASSPRQGADTEAFF. In DNA form, the CDR3 reads TGTGCCAGCTCACCGAGACAGGGGGCGGACACTGAAGCTTTCTTT. The chain links TRBV18 to TRBJ1-1, with TRBD1 matching 10 bases. The J segment lost 3 bases and the V segment lost 3 bases, leaving 4 bases of the junction unmatched. The V gene's germline CDR1 is KGHSH and CDR2 LQKENI. CDR3 length equals 15 residues.

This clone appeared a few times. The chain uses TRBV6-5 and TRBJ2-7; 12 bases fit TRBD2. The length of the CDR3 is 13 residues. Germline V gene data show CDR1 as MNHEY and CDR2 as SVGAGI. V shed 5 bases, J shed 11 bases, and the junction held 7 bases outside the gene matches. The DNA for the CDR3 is TGTGCCAGCAGTCCTTGGACTAGCGGGGATGAGTACTTC. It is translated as CASSPWTSGDEYF.

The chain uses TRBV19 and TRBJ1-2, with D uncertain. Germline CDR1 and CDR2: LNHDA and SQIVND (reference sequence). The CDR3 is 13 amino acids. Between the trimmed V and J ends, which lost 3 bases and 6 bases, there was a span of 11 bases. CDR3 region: CASSIGSGHGYTF. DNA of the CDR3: TGTGCCAGTAGTATTGGGTCGGGTCATGGCTACACCTTC.

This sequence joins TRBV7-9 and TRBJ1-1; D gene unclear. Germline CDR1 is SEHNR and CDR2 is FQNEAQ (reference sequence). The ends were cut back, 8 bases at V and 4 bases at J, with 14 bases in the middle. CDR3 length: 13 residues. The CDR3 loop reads CASHPNSGTEAFF. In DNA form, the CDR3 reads TGTGCCAGCCACCCGAATAGTGGCACTGAAGCTTTCTTT. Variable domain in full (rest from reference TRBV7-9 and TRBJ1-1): DTGVSQNPRHKITKRGQNVTFRCDPISEHNRLYWYRQTLGQGPEFLTYFQNEAQLEKSRLLSDRFSAERPKGSFSTLEIQRTEQGDSAMYLCASHPNSGTEAFFGQGTRLTVV.

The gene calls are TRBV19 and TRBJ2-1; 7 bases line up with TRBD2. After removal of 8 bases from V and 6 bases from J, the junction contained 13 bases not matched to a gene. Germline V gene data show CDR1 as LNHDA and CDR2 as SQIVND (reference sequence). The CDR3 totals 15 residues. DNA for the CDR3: TGTGCCAGTGGGGGGGTCGGGGCAGGGTCCAATGAGCAGTTCTTC. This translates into CASGGVGAGSNEQFF.

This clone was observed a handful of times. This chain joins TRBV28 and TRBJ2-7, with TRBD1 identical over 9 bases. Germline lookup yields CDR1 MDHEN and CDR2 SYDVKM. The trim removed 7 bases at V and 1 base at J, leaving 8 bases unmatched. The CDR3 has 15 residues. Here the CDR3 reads CASTISTGGSYEQYF. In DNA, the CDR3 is TGTGCCAGCACCATATCGACAGGGGGGTCCTACGAGCAGTACTTC.

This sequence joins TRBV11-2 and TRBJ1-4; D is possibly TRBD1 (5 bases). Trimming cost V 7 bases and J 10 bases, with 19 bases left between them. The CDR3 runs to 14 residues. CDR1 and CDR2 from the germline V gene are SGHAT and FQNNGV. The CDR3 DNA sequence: TGTGCCAGCACCAAAGGACAACCCCGAGGAAAACTGTTTTTT. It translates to CASTKGQPRGKLFF.

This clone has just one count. The CDR3 is CASSQTETGRETQYF. CDR3 in DNA: TGCGCCAGCAGCCAAACGGAGACAGGCCGGGAGACCCAGTACTTC. The rearrangement uses TRBV4-1 and TRBJ2-5; D possibly corresponds to TRBD1 (6 bases). The CDR3 covers 15 residues. Trimming left V 2 bases short and J 5 bases short, with 15 bases between. Germline CDR1 reads MGHRA; CDR2 reads YSYEKL.

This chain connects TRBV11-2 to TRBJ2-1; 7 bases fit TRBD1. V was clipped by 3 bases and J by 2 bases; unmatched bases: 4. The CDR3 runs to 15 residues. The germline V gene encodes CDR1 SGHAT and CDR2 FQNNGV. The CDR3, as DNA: TGTGCCAGCAGCTTGAGACAGGGCACCTACAATGAGCAGTTCTTC. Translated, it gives CASSLRQGTYNEQFF.

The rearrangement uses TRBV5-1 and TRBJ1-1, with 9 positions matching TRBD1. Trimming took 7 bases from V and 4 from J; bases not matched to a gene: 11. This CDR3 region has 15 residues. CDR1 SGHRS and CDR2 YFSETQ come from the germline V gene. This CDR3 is CASWEIQGAGTEAFF. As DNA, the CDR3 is TGCGCCAGCTGGGAAATACAGGGGGCCGGCACTGAAGCTTTCTTT.

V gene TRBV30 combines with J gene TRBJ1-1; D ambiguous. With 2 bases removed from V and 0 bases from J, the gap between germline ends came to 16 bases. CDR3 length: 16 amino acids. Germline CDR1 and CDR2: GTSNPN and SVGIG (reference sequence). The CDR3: CAWSQENRPVNTEAFF. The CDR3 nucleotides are TGTGCCTGGAGTCAAGAAAACAGACCCGTGAACACTGAAGCTTTCTTT.

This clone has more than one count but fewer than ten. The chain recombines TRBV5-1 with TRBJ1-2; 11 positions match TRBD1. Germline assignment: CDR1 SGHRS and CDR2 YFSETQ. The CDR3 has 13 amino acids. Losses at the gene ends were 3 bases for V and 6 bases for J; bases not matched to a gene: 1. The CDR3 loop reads CASSSGQGDGYTF. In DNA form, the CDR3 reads TGCGCCAGCAGCTCGGGACAGGGGGATGGCTACACCTTC.

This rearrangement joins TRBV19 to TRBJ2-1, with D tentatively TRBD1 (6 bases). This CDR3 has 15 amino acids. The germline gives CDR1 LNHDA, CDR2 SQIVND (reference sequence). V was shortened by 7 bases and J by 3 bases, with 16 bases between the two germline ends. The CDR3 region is CASTTGTTFYNEQFF. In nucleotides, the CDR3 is TGTGCCAGTACCACAGGGACAACCTTCTACAATGAGCAGTTCTTC.

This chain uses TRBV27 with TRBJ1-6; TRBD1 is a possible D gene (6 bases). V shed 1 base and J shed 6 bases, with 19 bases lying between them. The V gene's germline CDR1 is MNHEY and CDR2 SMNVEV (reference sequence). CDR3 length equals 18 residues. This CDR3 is CASSLYSSGDGSNSPLHF. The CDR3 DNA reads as TGTGCCAGCAGTTTATATAGTTCAGGGGACGGCAGTAATTCACCCCTCCACTTT.

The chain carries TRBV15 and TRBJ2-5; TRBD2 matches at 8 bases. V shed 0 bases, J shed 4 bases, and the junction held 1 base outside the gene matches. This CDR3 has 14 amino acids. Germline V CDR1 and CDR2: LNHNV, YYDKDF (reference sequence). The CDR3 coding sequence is TGTGCCACCAGCAGAGATCTAGCGGGAGAGACCCAGTACTTC. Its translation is CATSRDLAGETQYF.

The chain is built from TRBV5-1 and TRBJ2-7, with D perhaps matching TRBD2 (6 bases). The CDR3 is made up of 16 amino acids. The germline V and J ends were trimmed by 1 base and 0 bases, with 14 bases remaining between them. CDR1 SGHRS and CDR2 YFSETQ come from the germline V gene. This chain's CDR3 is CASSLYQGGTSYEQYF. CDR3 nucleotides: TGCGCCAGCAGCTTGTATCAGGGCGGGACCTCCTACGAGCAGTACTTC.

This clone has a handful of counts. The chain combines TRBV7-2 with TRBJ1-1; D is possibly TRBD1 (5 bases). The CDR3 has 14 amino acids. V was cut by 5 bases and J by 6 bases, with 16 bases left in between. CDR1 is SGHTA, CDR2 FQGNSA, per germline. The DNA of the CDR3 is TGTGCCAGCAGCCAGGGTACAAGGATCGCTGAAGCTTTCTTT. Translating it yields CASSQGTRIAEAFF.